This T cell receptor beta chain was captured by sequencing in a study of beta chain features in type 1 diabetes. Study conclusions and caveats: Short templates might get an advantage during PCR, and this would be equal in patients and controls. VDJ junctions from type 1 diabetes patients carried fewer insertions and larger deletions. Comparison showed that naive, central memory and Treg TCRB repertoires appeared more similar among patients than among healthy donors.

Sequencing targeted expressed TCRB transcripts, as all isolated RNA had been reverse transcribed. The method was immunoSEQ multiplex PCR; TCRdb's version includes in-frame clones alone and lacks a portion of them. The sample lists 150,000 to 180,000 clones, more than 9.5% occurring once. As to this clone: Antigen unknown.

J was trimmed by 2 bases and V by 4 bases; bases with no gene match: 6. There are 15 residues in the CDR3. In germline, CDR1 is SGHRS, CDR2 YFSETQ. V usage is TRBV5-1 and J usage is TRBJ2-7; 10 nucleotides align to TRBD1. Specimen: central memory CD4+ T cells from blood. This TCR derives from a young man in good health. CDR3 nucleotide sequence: TGCGCCAGCAGCCTCTCTGGGACAGGGGCCTACGAGCAGTACTTC. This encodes CASSLSGTGAYEQYF.